These 30 T cell receptor beta chains came from one sample sequenced in a study of patients and donors after allogeneic stem cell transplantation. TCRdb reprocessed the RT-PCR reads via MiXCR and lists one record per CDR3 protein. The sample has a few hundred thousand distinct CDR3 sequences; over 12% are singletons. Input material: blood, either unsorted or a sorted T cell fraction (not recorded which). The origin of the receptors is a human donor who was either an allogeneic HSCT recipient or a stem cell or donor lymphocyte infusion donor (not recorded which). It is not recorded whose cells these are; they may come from a transplant donor.

The chain recombines TRBV18 with TRBJ1-1, with D possibly TRBD1 on 5 matching bases. Germline CDR1 reads KGHSH; CDR2 reads LQKENI. V was cut by 6 bases and J by 0 bases, with 20 bases left in between. The CDR3 is made up of 17 amino acids. This CDR3 reads CASSQDGGLGLNTEAFF. CDR3 DNA: TGTGCCAGCTCCCAAGACGGAGGTTTGGGGCTGAACACTGAAGCTTTCTTT.

This clonotype was counted between two and nine times. The V call is TRBV5-1, the J call TRBJ2-7; 8 nucleotides line up with TRBD2. The CDR3 is made up of 14 amino acids. CDR1 is SGHRS, CDR2 YFSETQ, per germline. Germline trimming cut 4 bases from V and 2 bases from J; bases unmatched to any gene: 5. CDR3 coding DNA: TGCGCCAGCAGCCCGAGCGGGGGAACCTACGAGCAGTACTTC. Translating gives CASSPSGGTYEQYF.

This clonotype occurred many times. The rearrangement joins TRBV7-9 to TRBJ2-7; D gene unclear. Germline CDR1 and CDR2: SEHNR and FQNEAQ (reference sequence). Between the trimmed V and J ends, which lost 2 bases and 7 bases, there was a span of 6 bases. CDR3 length: 11 residues. CDR3 region: CASSLLEEQYF. CDR3 in DNA: TGTGCCAGCAGCTTACTGGAGGAGCAGTACTTC. Full variable domain (remainder filled in from reference TRBV7-9 and TRBJ2-7): DTGVSQNPRHKITKRGQNVTFRCDPISEHNRLYWYRQTLGQGPEFLTYFQNEAQLEKSRLLSDRFSAERPKGSFSTLEIQRTEQGDSAMYLCASSLLEEQYFGPGTRLTVT.

This clonotype has a handful of counts. This rearrangement joins TRBV12-3 or TRBV12-4 to TRBJ1-2; TRBD1 agrees at 8 bases. J was trimmed by 5 bases and V by 7 bases; bases with no gene match: 9. This CDR3 has 14 residues. CDR3 bases: TGTGCCAGCATCGTCAGGGGGCGGTGGTATGGCTACACCTTC. Amino acid sequence: CASIVRGRWYGYTF.

This clonotype was found many times. The V gene is TRBV21-1, the J gene TRBJ1-5; the table's D call, TRBD1, was not checked against the DNA. TRBV21-1 is termed a pseudogene. This CDR3 spans 20 amino acids. DNA for the CDR3: TGTGCCAGCAGCAGATTAAATACAGGGGGCAGGAGTAGAGGCAATCAGCCCCAGCATTTT. Protein: CASSRLNTGGRSRGNQPQHF.

This sequence joins TRBV4-1 and TRBJ2-1; D is ambiguous. This CDR3 is 17 amino acids long. The germline V gene encodes CDR1 MGHRA and CDR2 YSYEKL. Deletions cut 3 bases from V and 0 bases from J, with 15 bases between. The CDR3 sequence is CASSQRGGAPSYNEQFF. For the CDR3, the DNA is TGCGCCAGCAGCCAGCGTGGCGGAGCCCCCTCCTACAATGAGCAGTTCTTC.

The chain combines TRBV9 with TRBJ2-3; no clear D. The CDR3 consists of 16 residues. V was shortened by 0 bases and J by 1 base, with 12 bases between the two germline ends. Germline lookup yields CDR1 SGDLS and CDR2 YYNGEE. The CDR3 coding sequence is TGTGCCAGCAGCGTAGTTGGAGCGACCGGCACAGATACGCAGTATTTT. As protein: CASSVVGATGTDTQYF.

The chain links TRBV6-1 to TRBJ1-3, with 9 bases lining up with TRBD1. Trimming took 7 bases from V and 0 from J; bases not matched to a gene: 13. CDR3 length: 18 amino acids. CDR1 and CDR2 from the germline V gene are MNHNS and SASEGT. CDR3: CASINRWTGDSSGNTIYF. The CDR3 DNA follows: TGTGCCAGCATCAACCGGTGGACAGGGGATAGCTCTGGAAACACCATATATTTT.

The table lists this clonotype with a few counts. V usage is TRBV5-1 and J usage is TRBJ1-2; 9 positions agree with TRBD1. CDR3 size: 16 residues. Germline CDR1 SGHRS, CDR2 YFSETQ. V lost 4 bases, J lost 3 bases, and 10 bases stayed unmatched. The chain's CDR3 is CASSLSPGQGDYGYTF. As DNA, the CDR3 is TGCGCCAGCAGCCTGAGTCCGGGACAGGGTGACTATGGCTACACCTTC. The whole variable domain, remainder taken from reference TRBV5-1 and TRBJ1-2, is KAGVTQTPRYLIKTRGQQVTLSCSPISGHRSVSWYQQTPGQGLQFLFEYFSETQRNKGNFPGRFSGRQFSNSRSEMNVSTLELGDSALYLCASSLSPGQGDYGYTFGSGTRLTVV.

The chain has TRBV20-1 and TRBJ2-7, with 8 bases aligning to TRBD1. The CDR3 extends over 14 amino acids. Looked up from germline, CDR1 is DFQATT and CDR2 is SNEGSKA (reference sequence). J gave up 3 bases and V 4 bases, and 8 bases lay outside the gene matches. CDR3: CSAIPPGQVYEQYF. CDR3 DNA: TGCAGTGCTATCCCACCGGGACAGGTCTACGAGCAGTACTTC.

This clonotype was recorded many times. The rearrangement links TRBV7-9 to TRBJ1-6, with D unresolved. From germline, CDR1 is SEHNR and CDR2 FQNEAQ (reference sequence). Trimming cost V 1 base and J 7 bases, with 8 bases left between them. This CDR3 spans 14 amino acids. CDR3 protein: CASSLGGSNSPLHF. The CDR3 nucleotides are TGTGCCAGCAGCTTAGGGGGTTCCAATTCACCCCTCCACTTT. Supplemented by reference TRBV7-9 and TRBJ1-6, the full variable domain reads DTGVSQNPRHKITKRGQNVTFRCDPISEHNRLYWYRQTLGQGPEFLTYFQNEAQLEKSRLLSDRFSAERPKGSFSTLEIQRTEQGDSAMYLCASSLGGSNSPLHFGNGTRLTVT.

This clonotype was seen many times. This chain links TRBV29-1 with TRBJ2-3, with D perhaps matching TRBD1 (6 bases). V was clipped by 6 bases and J by 2 bases, with 12 bases between them. The CDR3 totals 13 residues. The V gene's germline CDR1 is SQVTM and CDR2 ANQGSEA. The CDR3 coding sequence is TGCAGCGTGGACACAGGGTTCACAGATACGCAGTATTTT. Protein sequence: CSVDTGFTDTQYF.

The table lists this clonotype with a few counts. This rearrangement joins TRBV11-2 to TRBJ1-2; D perhaps matches TRBD1 (6 bases). The CDR3 is 16 amino acids. From germline, CDR1 is SGHAT and CDR2 FQNNGV. Trimming removed 1 base at V and 5 bases at J, with 17 bases between. CDR3 sequence (DNA): TGTGCCAGCAGCTTAGGATACAGGGCGGTTGAGTATGGCTACACCTTC. This sequence encodes CASSLGYRAVEYGYTF.

This clonotype was counted ten times or more. The rearrangement joins TRBV20-1 to TRBJ1-1; D might be TRBD1 (6 bases). Germline V gene lookup returns CDR1 DFQATT and CDR2 SNEGSKA (reference sequence). V gave up 5 bases and J gave up 11 bases, with 15 bases separating them. CDR3 size: 11 residues. The CDR3 DNA follows: TGCAGTGCTTTTGGGGGCGGGGGGGCTTTCTTT. Amino acids: CSAFGGGGAFF.

The rearrangement uses TRBV6-5 and TRBJ2-3, with TRBD1 identical over 8 bases. Unmatched junction bases numbered 8, after V lost 2 bases and J lost 1 base. CDR1 is MNHEY, CDR2 SVGAGI, per germline. CDR3 length: 17 residues. The CDR3 reads CASSYRGVDRGTDTQYF. In DNA, the CDR3 is TGTGCCAGCAGTTACCGAGGGGTGGACAGGGGCACAGATACGCAGTATTTT.

J is TRBJ2-7 and V is TRBV11-2; possibly TRBD1 for D (6 bases). Per the germline V gene, CDR1 is SGHAT and CDR2 is FQNNGV. With 5 bases removed from V and 0 bases from J, the gap between germline ends came to 14 bases. This CDR3 contains 15 residues. CDR3 sequence reads: CASSRWGQSSYEQYF. CDR3 DNA: TGTGCCAGCAGCCGTTGGGGGCAGAGCTCCTACGAGCAGTACTTC.

The genes are TRBV5-4 and TRBJ2-2; the D gene is possibly TRBD2 (6 bases). Deletions cut 0 bases from V and 4 bases from J, with 13 bases between. The length of the CDR3 is 16 residues. CDR1 is SGHNT, CDR2 YYREEE, per germline (reference sequence). The CDR3 DNA follows: TGTGCCAGCAGCTTGGTCGGAGGGGTGATCACCGGGGAGCTGTTTTTT. Residues: CASSLVGGVITGELFF.

The CDR3 DNA follows: TGTGCCACCAGCAGAGAAGGGGCGCGGAAGACCCAGTACTTC. Translating gives CATSREGARKTQYF. This rearrangement joins TRBV15 to TRBJ2-5; TRBD1 is a possible D gene (5 bases). Germline loops: CDR1 LNHNV, CDR2 YYDKDF (reference sequence). CDR3 length equals 14 residues. V shed 0 bases and J shed 6 bases, with 11 bases lying between them.

This clonotype was seen more than once but under ten times. This sequence joins TRBV7-9 and TRBJ1-5, with 7 bases that match TRBD1. The junction had 5 bases not matched to a gene; V was cut back by 4 bases and J by 5 bases. The CDR3 totals 14 residues. Germline values: CDR1 SEHNR, CDR2 FQNEAQ (reference sequence). CDR3 sequence reads: CASSSTGVDQPQHF. For the CDR3, the DNA is TGTGCCAGCAGCTCCACAGGGGTGGATCAGCCCCAGCATTTT.

This clonotype was counted many times. The chain's CDR3 is CASSQRDYEQYF. DNA of the CDR3: TGTGCCAGCAGCCAGAGGGATTACGAGCAGTACTTC. The chain couples TRBV3-1 to TRBJ2-7; D is possibly TRBD2 (5 bases). V was cut by 3 bases and J by 4 bases, with 7 bases left in between. The CDR3 runs to 12 residues. Per germline, CDR1 LGHDT and CDR2 YNNKEL (reference sequence).

V gene TRBV3-1 combines with J gene TRBJ1-4; no definite D call. The germline V gene encodes CDR1 LGHDT and CDR2 YNNKEL (reference sequence). This CDR3 comprises 16 residues. Trimming stripped 2 bases from V and 5 bases from J, with 15 bases between. The CDR3 is CASSQRITGRNEKLFF. CDR3 nucleotides: TGTGCCAGCAGCCAAAGAATTACGGGGAGGAATGAAAAACTGTTTTTT.

This clonotype was observed a handful of times. The chain joins TRBV7-8 to TRBJ2-1, with D possibly TRBD2 on 6 matching bases. V was shortened by 6 bases and J by 1 base, with 10 bases between the two germline ends. CDR1 is SGHVS, CDR2 FQNEAQ, per germline. The CDR3 runs to 14 residues. CDR3 in DNA: TGTGCCAGCAGAACAGGAGGGTCCTACAATGAGCAGTTCTTC. Translation gives CASRTGGSYNEQFF.

This clonotype was detected only a few times. J is TRBJ2-1 and V is TRBV5-1, with D possibly matching TRBD1 (7 bases). CDR1 is SGHRS, CDR2 YFSETQ, per germline. This CDR3 has 16 residues. Trimming left V 4 bases short and J 0 bases short, with 14 bases between. This chain's CDR3 is CASSAGQTLSYNEQFF. In DNA form, the CDR3 reads TGCGCCAGCAGCGCGGGACAGACCCTCTCCTACAATGAGCAGTTCTTC.

This clonotype was observed many times. The chain joins TRBV12-3 or TRBV12-4 to TRBJ2-5, with D tentatively TRBD1 (6 bases). The CDR3 is 13 residues long. V was cut by 4 bases and J by 4 bases, with 10 bases left in between. The CDR3 loop is CASSSQGPETQYF. The CDR3 nucleotides read TGTGCCAGCAGTTCACAGGGACCAGAGACCCAGTACTTC.

This clonotype turned up a few times. The chain is built from TRBV3-1 and TRBJ2-2; D uncertain. The CDR3 totals 13 residues. Germline V gene sequence: CDR1 LGHDT, CDR2 YNNKEL (reference sequence). V shed 7 bases and J shed 3 bases, with 9 bases lying between them. This CDR3 reads CASMDPDTGELFF. In DNA, the CDR3 is TGTGCCAGCATGGACCCAGACACCGGGGAGCTGTTTTTT.

V gene TRBV6-2 or TRBV6-3 combines with J gene TRBJ2-1; D is undetermined. V gave up 2 bases and J gave up 4 bases, with 3 bases separating them. The CDR3 extends over 12 amino acids. Germline lookup yields CDR1 MNHEY and CDR2 SVGEGT. The CDR3 DNA follows: TGTGCCAGCAGTTACACGTACAATGAGCAGTTCTTC. Protein sequence: CASSYTYNEQFF.

The CDR3 region has the DNA TGTGCCAGCAGCTTAAATCCCAGGGCGAGCCCAGATACGCAGTATTTT. Its translation is CASSLNPRASPDTQYF. The V and J genes are TRBV7-3 and TRBJ2-3, with TRBD1 as a possible D gene (5 bases). V lost 1 base, J lost 4 bases, and 15 bases lay in between. The CDR3 has 16 amino acids. The germline V gene encodes CDR1 SGHTA and CDR2 FQGTGA.

This clonotype was recorded many times. The V call is TRBV30, the J call TRBJ1-6; D is undetermined. V gave up 6 bases and J gave up 2 bases, with 5 bases separating them. CDR3 length: 12 amino acids. Germline lookup yields CDR1 GTSNPN and CDR2 SVGIG (reference sequence). In DNA form, the CDR3 reads TGTGCCTGTCACCCCTATAATTCACCCCTCCACTTT. It codes for CACHPYNSPLHF.

The J gene is TRBJ1-4, the V gene TRBV6-5; no clear D gene. Germline CDR1 reads MNHEY; CDR2 reads SVGAGI. The CDR3 consists of 11 residues. V was shortened by 2 bases and J by 8 bases, with 3 bases between the two germline ends. In DNA, the CDR3 is TGTGCCAGCAGTTACAAGGAAAAACTGTTTTTT. It translates to CASSYKEKLFF.

This chain uses TRBV30 with TRBJ1-4, with D unclear. Germline V gives CDR1 GTSNPN, CDR2 SVGIG (reference sequence). V lost 2 bases to trimming and J lost 12 bases, with 7 bases between them. This CDR3 contains 10 residues. CDR3 in DNA: TGTGCCTGGAGTAAGCAAGAACTGTTTTTT. Residues: CAWSKQELFF.